This TCR beta chain stems from a study of T cell clusters in autoimmune cytopenias. This clonotype is deemed medium-sized by its frequency. TRB was amplified by touch-down multiplex PCR, primer pools A and B combined. Reprocessing the multiplex PCR reads, TCRdb reports a single entry for every CDR3 protein and omits DNA. The sample data list over a thousand distinct CDR3 sequences. The CDR3 extends over 13 amino acids. Germline CDR1 and CDR2: LNHDA and SQIVND (reference sequence). TRB amplification used approximately 250 ng of peripheral blood genomic DNA. The sequenced material came from peripheral blood. This clonotype was sampled from a human donor with an autoimmune cytopenia, with autoimmune hepatitis or in good health (not recorded which). The rearrangement links TRBV19 to TRBJ2-1. The CDR3 spells CASSMVLYNEQFF.